This paragraph covers one T cell receptor (beta chain) sequence. The target antigen is unknown. Those who donated, Caucasian adults without exception, all lived in Nashville, Tennessee. These data belong to a study of shared clonotypes between healthy human individuals. The method was immunoSEQ multiplex PCR; TCRdb's version includes in-frame clones alone and lacks a portion of them. In the table there are around 1.5 million clones, 95% to 99% of which are singletons. CDR3 length: 19 residues. Germline V gene data show CDR1 as SGHRS and CDR2 as YFSETQ. J lost 3 bases, V lost 0 bases, and 10 bases had no gene match. Study outcomes and limitations: Few donors restricted represented genetic and exposure-history diversity. Compared with clonotypes that all four donors shared, non-shared clonotypes had lower generation probabilities.

The sequencing sample was made of naive CD4+ T cells sorted from blood. This sample's subset: CD45RA+ positively selected. This clonotype originated in a man in his thirties or forties in good health. V usage is TRBV5-1 and J usage is TRBJ2-2; 11 bases align to TRBD2. The DNA of the CDR3 is TGCGCCAGCAGCTTGGGAACCGGGACTAGCGGAGGTTACACCGGGGAGCTGTTTTTT. Translated, it gives CASSLGTGTSGGYTGELFF.